One T cell receptor (beta chain) is described in this entry. As yet, its antigen is unknown. These data are taken from a study of T-cell memory formation after mild COVID-19. General study points: Clones from the second wave (peaking day 37) had unconfirmed SARS-CoV-2 specificity. Contracting CD4+ clones sat mainly in CM and EM; CD8+ in EMRA.

CDR3 length: 16 amino acids. V lost 0 bases and J lost 10, with 16 bases in between. Germline V gene data show CDR1 as MGHRA and CDR2 as YSYEKL. TCR alpha and TCR beta cDNA libraries carrying sample barcodes and UMIs were produced by 5'RACE using constant-segment primers. One entry per CDR3 protein, called by TCRdb with MiXCR from the 5' RACE reads. The sample shows approximately 410,000 distinct CDR3 sequences, 20% to 30% of them seen only once. Sample: PBMCs or a T cell subset sorted from them (not recorded which). The TCR sequence derives from an adult woman who had mild COVID-19 (a few samples of this study predate the infection). Cell type and time point are not known. This sequence joins TRBV4-1 and TRBJ1-6; TRBD1 might be the D (5 bases). The CDR3 spells CASSQDRGAGGSPLHF. In DNA, the CDR3 is TGCGCCAGCAGCCAAGATAGAGGGGCAGGCGGATCACCCCTCCACTTT.